Below, one T cell receptor beta chain is given with its context. J was trimmed by 7 bases and V by 3 bases; bases with no gene match: 12. Germline V CDR1 and CDR2: SNHLY, FYNNEI. The CDR3 totals 16 residues. This sample was taken from a study of blood T cell repertoires in COVID-19. Study as a whole: PBMCs, B-cell-depleted T cells, or T cells were the source of the cDNA or gDNA that made up the material.

TCRdb keeps only in-frame clones here, not all; method: immunoSEQ multiplex PCR. This table has about 220,000 clones, roughly nine tenths appearing once. The sample comprised PBMCs or T cells enriched from blood (not recorded which). The V and J genes are TRBV2 and TRBJ2-1; 7 bases match TRBD2. The receptor was isolated from a woman aged 25 to 39 who had recovered from COVID-19. The CDR3 region has the DNA TGTGCCAGCAGTGATATAGCGGGTCGGGGTAGGAATGAGCAGTTCTTC. It yields the protein CASSDIAGRGRNEQFF.